One T cell receptor (beta chain) is described in this entry. The antigen is undetermined. This specimen comes from a study of identical twins. Study-wide points: The more abundant beta clonotypes in cord blood had fewer insertions, and memory repertoires did not show this. Analyses of zero insertions could be partly confounded by invariant MAIT and iNKT cells.

Healthy Caucasians, and only they, were the donors. A universal primer site came from template switching; cDNA carried unique molecular identifiers. TCRdb reprocessed the 5' RACE reads via MiXCR and lists one record per CDR3 protein. This sample yields hundreds of thousands of distinct CDR3 sequences, of which around 20% are seen a single time; about 0.5% belongs to the top ten. This CDR3 has 17 amino acids. Trimming removed 2 bases from V and 0 bases from J, with 11 bases in between. The same specimen was also included in a second study, on yellow fever vaccine responses in identical twins.

V is TRBV12-3 or TRBV12-4 and J is TRBJ2-6, with no clear D. Sequencing was performed on CD4+ T cells sorted from blood. The receptor was derived from a young woman in good health. The CDR3 region has the DNA TGTGCCAGCAGTTTAAAGTCCTCTCTCTCTGGGGCCAACGTCCTGACTTTC. This codes for CASSLKSSLSGANVLTF.